Below are 27 T cell receptor beta chains sequenced from a single sample in a study of blood T cell repertoires in COVID-19. Profiling relied on immunoSEQ multiplex PCR, and the TCRdb table lists in-frame clones only, not all of them. The data show tens of thousands of clones, with approximately 82% seen just once and approximately 20% held by the top ten. The sample comprised peripheral blood. These receptor sequences come from a woman between 45 and 65 years old with acute or convalescent COVID-19.

This clone was seen only once. The rearrangement joins TRBV6-2 or TRBV6-3 to TRBJ1-5, with D perhaps matching TRBD1 (5 bases). Germline V gene data show CDR1 as MNHEY and CDR2 as SVGEGT. The CDR3 extends over 17 amino acids. Deletions cut 0 bases from V and 1 base from J, with 13 bases between. CDR3 in amino acids: CASSYSIGGVSNQPQHF. The DNA of the CDR3 is TGTGCCAGCAGTTACTCGATCGGAGGGGTAAGCAATCAGCCCCAGCATTTT.

The chain has TRBV27 and TRBJ1-1; 7 positions match TRBD1. With 5 bases clipped from V and 5 bases from J, the junction kept 11 bases outside the gene matches. Germline loops: CDR1 MNHEY, CDR2 SMNVEV (reference sequence). CDR3 size: 15 residues. CDR3 region: CASSPLDRVLTEAFF. CDR3 bases: TGTGCCAGCAGTCCCCTAGACAGGGTATTGACTGAAGCTTTCTTT.

The rearrangement joins TRBV27 to TRBJ1-1, with D perhaps matching TRBD1 (5 bases). The germline V gene encodes CDR1 MNHEY and CDR2 SMNVEV (reference sequence). Trimming took 2 bases from V and 5 from J, leaving 9 bases between them. The CDR3 runs 13 residues. CDR3 amino acids: CASSLLGVTEAFF. DNA of the CDR3: TGTGCCAGCAGTTTACTAGGGGTAACTGAAGCTTTCTTT.

A few counts support this clone. This CDR3 is CASSQVLAGGTYEQYF. The CDR3 bases are TGCGCCAGCAGCCAAGTCCTAGCGGGAGGTACCTACGAGCAGTACTTC. The rearrangement joins TRBV4-3 to TRBJ2-7; 11 bases fit TRBD2. The V gene end was trimmed by 1 base and the J gene end by 2 bases; junction bases not matched to a gene: 4. Germline V gene lookup returns CDR1 LGHNA and CDR2 YSLEER. The CDR3 extends over 16 amino acids.

The chain has TRBV5-1 and TRBJ2-7; the D is unclear. V lost 2 bases and J 0 bases, leaving 6 bases between the germline ends. CDR1 is SGHRS and CDR2 is YFSETQ in the germline V gene. This CDR3 region has 13 residues. In DNA form, the CDR3 reads TGCGCCAGCAGCTTAGTCGGCTCCTACGAGCAGTACTTC. It specifies CASSLVGSYEQYF.

Regarding this clone: Other DNA sequences in the sample encode the same CDR3. The chain couples TRBV5-5 to TRBJ1-5, with a possible D match to TRBD1 (6 bases). CDR1 and CDR2 from the germline V gene are SGHKS and YYEKEE (reference sequence). V was cut by 3 bases and J by 0 bases, with 13 bases left in between. CDR3 length: 16 residues. The CDR3 DNA is TGTGCCAGCAGCTCGACTTACAGGGTTAGCAATCAGCCCCAGCATTTT. Its translation: CASSSTYRVSNQPQHF.

The V call is TRBV7-3, the J call TRBJ2-3; TRBD2 aligns across 8 bases. From germline, CDR1 is SGHTA and CDR2 FQGTGA. V lost 0 bases, J lost 1 base, and 12 bases stayed unmatched. The CDR3 loop spans 19 amino acids. CDR3 residues: CASSLTGSGSGLGTDTQYF. In DNA, the CDR3 is TGTGCCAGCAGCTTAACAGGGAGCGGCTCGGGACTAGGCACAGATACGCAGTATTTT.

This chain links TRBV4-2 with TRBJ1-2; 7 bases match TRBD1. With 1 base clipped from V and 4 bases from J, the junction kept 6 bases outside the gene matches. The CDR3 spans 15 residues. Germline V gene data show CDR1 as LGHNA and CDR2 as YNFKEQ. CDR3 in amino acids: CASSQARTGSYGYTF. In DNA form, the CDR3 reads TGTGCCAGCAGCCAAGCCCGGACAGGATCCTATGGCTACACCTTC.

This chain connects TRBV6-6 to TRBJ2-7; D uncertain. The germline CDR1 and CDR2 sequences are MNHNY and SVGAGI (reference sequence). Trimming took off 0 bases at V and 0 bases at J, with 9 bases between the two ends. CDR3 length: 15 amino acids. Here the CDR3 reads CASSYSPLASYEQYF. The CDR3 region has the DNA TGTGCCAGCAGTTACTCCCCTCTGGCCTCCTACGAGCAGTACTTC.

V is TRBV6-2 or TRBV6-3 and J is TRBJ2-1; D possibly corresponds to TRBD2 (6 bases). The V end lost 1 base, the J end lost 4 bases, and 8 bases lay between the germline ends. This CDR3 is built from 14 residues. Germline loops: CDR1 MNHEY, CDR2 SVGEGT. The CDR3 here is CASSYFSGYNEQFF. CDR3 bases: TGTGCCAGCAGTTACTTTAGCGGTTACAATGAGCAGTTCTTC.

The chain employs TRBV18 and TRBJ2-3; TRBD1 matches at 9 bases. The CDR3 length is 18 residues. Germline trimming cut 3 bases from V and 3 bases from J; bases unmatched to any gene: 13. Germline-derived CDR1 and CDR2 are KGHSH and LQKENI. CDR3 nucleotide sequence: TGTGCCAGCTCACCGCAGCGAGATAACAGGGGGCGGACAGATACGCAGTATTTT. It codes for CASSPQRDNRGRTDTQYF.

The chain uses TRBV7-2 and TRBJ2-7; TRBD2 matches 7 bases. The CDR3 consists of 16 residues. The germline gives CDR1 SGHTA, CDR2 FQGNSA. With V trimmed by 5 bases and J by 7 bases, 17 bases remained unmatched. The CDR3 DNA follows: TGTGCCAGCAGCCCGCGAAGCCCTAGCGGCACTAAGGAGCAGTACTTC. It encodes CASSPRSPSGTKEQYF. Drawing the rest from reference TRBV7-2 and TRBJ2-7, the complete variable domain is GAGVSQSPSNKVTEKGKDVELRCDPISGHTALYWYRQSLGQGLEFLIYFQGNSAPDKSGLPSDRFSAERTGGSVSTLTIQRTQQEDSAVYLCASSPRSPSGTKEQYFGPGTRLTVT.

This chain joins TRBV27 and TRBJ1-3; maybe TRBD1 (6 bases). Germline CDR1 and CDR2: MNHEY and SMNVEV (reference sequence). The germline V and J ends were trimmed by 3 bases and 4 bases, with 10 bases remaining between them. This CDR3 spans 14 amino acids. This chain's CDR3 is CASSFLGTGNTIYF. CDR3 sequence (DNA): TGTGCCAGCAGTTTCCTAGGGACAGGAAACACCATATATTTT.

This sequence joins TRBV7-9 and TRBJ1-3; D is unclear. The CDR3 loop spans 15 amino acids. V lost 1 base to trimming and J lost 0 bases, with 7 bases between them. In germline, CDR1 is SEHNR, CDR2 FQNEAQ (reference sequence). The DNA of the CDR3 is TGTGCCAGCAGCTTAGTAGCGGGCTCTGGAAACACCATATATTTT. Protein sequence: CASSLVAGSGNTIYF.

This clone has just one count. This sequence joins TRBV27 and TRBJ2-1; 8 bases agree with TRBD1. Germline assignment: CDR1 MNHEY and CDR2 SMNVEV (reference sequence). Germline trimming cut 5 bases from V and 2 bases from J; bases unmatched to any gene: 5. This CDR3 region has 15 residues. This CDR3 reads CASSKRQGTYNEQFF. In nucleotides, the CDR3 is TGTGCCAGCAGTAAAAGACAGGGGACCTACAATGAGCAGTTCTTC.

The DNA of the CDR3 is TGTGCCAGCAGCTTAACTGCGGGGTCAGATACGCAGTATTTT. Its translation: CASSLTAGSDTQYF. The chain joins TRBV7-9 to TRBJ2-3; the D gene is possibly TRBD2 (6 bases). The CDR3 totals 14 residues. Germline V lookup: CDR1 SEHNR, CDR2 FQNEAQ (reference sequence). V was pared by 2 bases and J by 4 bases, with 10 bases between.

The chain combines TRBV5-1 with TRBJ1-4; no definite D call. The CDR3 is made up of 13 amino acids. CDR1 and CDR2 (germline): SGHRS, YFSETQ. Trimming removed 2 bases at V and 8 bases at J, with 10 bases between. The CDR3 nucleotides are TGCGCCAGCAGCTTAGGACTCGAAGAAAAACTGTTTTTT. Protein product: CASSLGLEEKLFF.

Comment on this clone: Different DNA sequences within this sample yield the same CDR3. This chain uses TRBV28 with TRBJ2-7; 8 positions agree with TRBD2. This CDR3 has 17 amino acids. J gave up 0 bases and V 2 bases, and 9 bases lay outside the gene matches. CDR1 is MDHEN, CDR2 SYDVKM, per germline. CDR3 in amino acids: CASSLSSGGRPSYEQYF. CDR3 nucleotide sequence: TGTGCCAGCAGTTTAAGTAGTGGCGGGAGGCCCTCCTACGAGCAGTACTTC.

CDR3 bases: TGTGCCAGCAGCTTCCCCCCGGCGGGCCTCTCCTACGAGCAGTACTTC. It encodes CASSFPPAGLSYEQYF. V gene TRBV11-2 combines with J gene TRBJ2-7; D perhaps matches TRBD2 (5 bases). V gave up 3 bases and J gave up 0 bases, with 15 bases separating them. Germline values: CDR1 SGHAT, CDR2 FQNNGV. CDR3 length equals 16 residues.

As for this clone: Other nucleotide sequences from this sample produce the same CDR3. This chain uses TRBV6-5 with TRBJ2-1; a possible D gene is TRBD1 (7 bases). Germline assignment: CDR1 MNHEY and CDR2 SVGAGI. The CDR3 totals 12 residues. The germline V and J ends were trimmed by 6 bases and 8 bases, with 11 bases remaining between them. The CDR3 DNA sequence: TGTGCCAGCAGGGCCAGGGGGGATGAGCAGTTCTTC. Amino acid sequence: CASRARGDEQFF.

This sequence joins TRBV3-1 (or the pseudogene TRBV3-2) and TRBJ2-1; TRBD2 matches 11 bases. With V trimmed by 4 bases and J by 8 bases, 10 bases remained unmatched. Germline lookup yields CDR1 LGHDT and CDR2 YNNKEL (reference sequence). The CDR3 contains 16 residues. CDR3 residues: CASSLSGRGVFDEQFF. As DNA, the CDR3 is TGTGCCAGCAGCCTTAGCGGGAGGGGGGTTTTCGATGAGCAGTTCTTC.

This rearrangement joins TRBV2 to TRBJ1-2; D remains ambiguous. The germline gives CDR1 SNHLY, CDR2 FYNNEI. V was shortened by 8 bases and J by 4 bases, with 14 bases between the two germline ends. This CDR3 contains 13 residues. This chain's CDR3 is CASREGVSYGYTF. The CDR3 coding sequence is TGTGCCAGCCGGGAGGGCGTGAGCTATGGCTACACCTTC.

This clone is a singleton in its sample. The rearrangement uses TRBV11-3 and TRBJ2-2; 8 bases match TRBD1. CDR1 and CDR2 (germline): SGHNT, YENEEA. The CDR3 has 12 residues. The V gene end was trimmed by 6 bases and the J gene end by 10 bases; junction bases not matched to a gene: 4. The CDR3 loop reads CASSSGGEELFF. CDR3 sequence (DNA): TGTGCCAGCAGTTCAGGGGGCGAGGAGCTGTTTTTT.

This chain connects TRBV13 to TRBJ1-1; 7 bases map to TRBD1. The CDR3 sequence is 17 residues long. V gave up 5 bases and J gave up 0 bases; unmatched junction bases: 12. Looked up from germline, CDR1 is PRHDT and CDR2 is FYEKMQ (reference sequence). The CDR3, as DNA: TGTGCCAGCAGCCTGAGGAGACAGGGTTCCATGAACACTGAAGCTTTCTTT. This gives the protein CASSLRRQGSMNTEAFF. The complete variable domain, with remaining parts taken from reference TRBV13 and TRBJ1-1, reads AAGVIQSPRHLIKEKRETATLKCYPIPRHDTVYWYQQGPGQDPQFLISFYEKMQSDKGSIPDRFSAQQFSDYHSELNMSSLELGDSALYFCASSLRRQGSMNTEAFFGQGTRLTVV.

This chain links TRBV30 with TRBJ1-4; D ambiguous. The V gene's germline CDR1 is GTSNPN and CDR2 SVGIG (reference sequence). CDR3 length equals 12 residues. V lost 2 bases to trimming and J lost 8 bases, with 9 bases between them. CDR3 region: CAWSSPKEKLFF. The CDR3 DNA reads TGTGCCTGGAGTAGCCCGAAGGAAAAACTGTTTTTT.

This sequence joins TRBV6-2 or TRBV6-3 and TRBJ2-7; TRBD2 matches 9 bases. Per germline, CDR1 MNHEY and CDR2 SVGEGT. The CDR3 covers 17 residues. J lost 3 bases, V lost 2 bases, and 11 bases had no gene match. CDR3 DNA: TGTGCCAGCAGTTACCTCGCGGGAGGGCCGAATGACTACGAGCAGTACTTC. This sequence encodes CASSYLAGGPNDYEQYF.

In DNA form, the CDR3 reads TGTGCCAGCAGCCCTAGCGGGGGGAGGGATGAGCAGTTCTTC. This sequence encodes CASSPSGGRDEQFF. V is TRBV9 and J is TRBJ2-1, with 11 bases identical to TRBD2. This CDR3 region has 14 residues. Germline V gene sequence: CDR1 SGDLS, CDR2 YYNGEE. V shed 4 bases and J 8 bases; nucleotides not matched to a gene: 5. Full variable domain (missing parts from reference TRBV9 and TRBJ2-1): DSGVTQTPKHLITATGQRVTLRCSPRSGDLSVYWYQQSLDQGLQFLIQYYNGEERAKGNILERFSAQQFPDLHSELNLSSLELGDSALYFCASSPSGGRDEQFFGPGTRLTVL.